The T cell receptor (beta chain) under discussion was sequenced for a study of T cells in Graves' hyperthyroidism and ophthalmopathy. With 4 bases clipped from V and 7 bases from J, the junction kept 11 bases outside the gene matches. This CDR3 region has 16 residues. The germline V gene has CDR1 LGHDT and CDR2 YNNKEL (reference sequence). RNA transcripts yielded amplified TCR beta CDR3 regions. The study used the HTBI primer set for a first-round RT-PCR of the TCR CDR3. MiXCR was run by TCRdb on the multiplex PCR reads, yielding one entry per CDR3 protein. This table holds about 590,000 distinct CDR3 sequences, over 12% found once.

The gene calls are TRBV3-1 and TRBJ2-1, with TRBD2 matching over 9 bases. The clonotype was recovered from a woman aged 18-29 years with Graves' ophthalmopathy. The sample taken for sequencing was blood. This chain's CDR3 is CASSPGLSGRTNEQFF. DNA of the CDR3: TGTGCCAGCAGCCCGGGTCTTAGCGGGAGAACGAATGAGCAGTTCTTC.